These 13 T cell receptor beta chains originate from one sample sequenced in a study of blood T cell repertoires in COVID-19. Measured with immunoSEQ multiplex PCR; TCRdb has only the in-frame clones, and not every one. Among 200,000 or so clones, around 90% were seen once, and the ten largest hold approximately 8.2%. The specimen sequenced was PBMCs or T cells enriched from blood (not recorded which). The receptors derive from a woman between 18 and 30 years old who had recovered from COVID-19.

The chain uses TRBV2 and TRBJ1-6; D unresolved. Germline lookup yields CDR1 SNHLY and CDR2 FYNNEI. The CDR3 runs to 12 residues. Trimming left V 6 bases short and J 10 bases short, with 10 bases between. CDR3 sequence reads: CASRRGQSPLHF. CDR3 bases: TGTGCCAGCAGACGCGGGCAGTCACCCCTCCACTTT. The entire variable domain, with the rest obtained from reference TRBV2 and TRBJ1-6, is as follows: EPEVTQTPSHQVTQMGQEVILRCVPISNHLYFYWYRQILGQKVEFLVSFYNNEISEKSEIFDDQFSVERPDGSNFTLKIRSTKLEDSAMYFCASRRGQSPLHFGNGTRLTVT.

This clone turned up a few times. This CDR3 is CASSLDRSGTGVNNQPQHF. In DNA form, the CDR3 reads TGTGCCAGCAGCTTAGATCGGTCCGGGACAGGTGTTAACAATCAGCCCCAGCATTTT. The chain links TRBV11-3 to TRBJ1-5, with 8 bases lining up with TRBD1. V was clipped by 0 bases and J by 3 bases; unmatched bases: 13. Germline V CDR1 and CDR2: SGHNT, YENEEA. The CDR3 has 19 amino acids.

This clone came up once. In DNA form, the CDR3 reads TGTGCCAGCAGCTCGGGACACAACACTGAAGCTTTCTTT. Amino acid sequence: CASSSGHNTEAFF. V usage is TRBV7-6 and J usage is TRBJ1-1; D perhaps matches TRBD1 (6 bases). Germline V gene lookup returns CDR1 SGHVS and CDR2 FNYEAQ. With 4 bases removed from V and 2 bases from J, the gap between germline ends came to 8 bases. This CDR3 region has 13 residues.

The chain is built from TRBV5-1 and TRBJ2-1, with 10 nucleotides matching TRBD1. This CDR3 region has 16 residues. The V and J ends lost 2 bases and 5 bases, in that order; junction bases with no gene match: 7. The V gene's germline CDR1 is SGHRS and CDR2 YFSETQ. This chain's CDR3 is CASSLRPGQGNNEQFF. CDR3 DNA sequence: TGCGCCAGCAGCTTACGGCCGGGACAGGGGAACAATGAGCAGTTCTTC.

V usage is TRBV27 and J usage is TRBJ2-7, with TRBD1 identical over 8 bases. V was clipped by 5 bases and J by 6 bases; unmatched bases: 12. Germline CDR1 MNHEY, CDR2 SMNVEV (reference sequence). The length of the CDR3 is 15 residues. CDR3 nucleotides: TGTGCCAGCAGTCTCATGTTGACAGGGGTTGGCGAGCAGTACTTC. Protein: CASSLMLTGVGEQYF.

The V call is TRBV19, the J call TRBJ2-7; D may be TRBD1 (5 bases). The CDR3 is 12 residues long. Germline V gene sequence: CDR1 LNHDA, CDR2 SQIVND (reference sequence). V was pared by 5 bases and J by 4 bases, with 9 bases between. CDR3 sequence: CASSQDRYEQYF. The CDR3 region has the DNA TGTGCCAGTAGTCAAGACAGATACGAGCAGTACTTC.

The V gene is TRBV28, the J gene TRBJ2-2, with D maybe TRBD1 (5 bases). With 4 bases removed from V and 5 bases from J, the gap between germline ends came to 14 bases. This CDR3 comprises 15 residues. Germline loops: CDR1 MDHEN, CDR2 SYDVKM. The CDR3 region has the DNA TGTGCCAGCAGTTCATACAGAAGGGGAACCGGGGAGCTGTTTTTT. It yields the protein CASSSYRRGTGELFF.

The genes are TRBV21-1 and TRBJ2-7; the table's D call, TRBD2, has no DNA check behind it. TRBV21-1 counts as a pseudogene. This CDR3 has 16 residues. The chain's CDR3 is CASSKLGTSGGYEQYF. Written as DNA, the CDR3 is TGTGCCAGCAGCAAATTAGGGACTAGCGGGGGTTACGAGCAGTACTTC.

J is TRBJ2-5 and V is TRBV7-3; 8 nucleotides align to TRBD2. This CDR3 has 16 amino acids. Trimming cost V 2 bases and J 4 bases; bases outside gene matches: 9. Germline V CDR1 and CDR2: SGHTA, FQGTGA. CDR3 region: CASSLEGFSGGETQYF. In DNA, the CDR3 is TGTGCCAGCAGCTTAGAGGGGTTCAGCGGGGGAGAGACCCAGTACTTC.

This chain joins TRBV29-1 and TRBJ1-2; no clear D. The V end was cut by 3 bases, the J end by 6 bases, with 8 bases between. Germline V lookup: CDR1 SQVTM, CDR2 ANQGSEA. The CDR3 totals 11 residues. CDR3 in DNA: TGCAGCGTTGATTTCGTTGATGGCTACACCTTC. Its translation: CSVDFVDGYTF.

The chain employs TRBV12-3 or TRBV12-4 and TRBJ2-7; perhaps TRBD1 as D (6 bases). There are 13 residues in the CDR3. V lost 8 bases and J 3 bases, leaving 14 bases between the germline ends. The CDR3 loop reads CASSSTGNYEQYF. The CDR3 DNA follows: TGTGCCAGCTCCTCCACAGGGAACTACGAGCAGTACTTC.

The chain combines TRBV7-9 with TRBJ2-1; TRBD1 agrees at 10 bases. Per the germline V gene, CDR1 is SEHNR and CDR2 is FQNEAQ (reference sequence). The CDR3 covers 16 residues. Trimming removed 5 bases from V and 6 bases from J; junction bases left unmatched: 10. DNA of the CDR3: TGTGCCAGCAGCAGACTCGGACAGGGGGATCCCAATGAGCAGTTCTTC. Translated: CASSRLGQGDPNEQFF.

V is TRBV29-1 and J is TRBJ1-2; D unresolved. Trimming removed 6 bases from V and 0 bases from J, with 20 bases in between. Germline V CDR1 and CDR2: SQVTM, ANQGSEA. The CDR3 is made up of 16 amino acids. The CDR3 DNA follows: TGCAGCGTGGAAACAGCTCTCCCCCCGACTAACTATGGCTACACCTTC. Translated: CSVETALPPTNYGYTF.